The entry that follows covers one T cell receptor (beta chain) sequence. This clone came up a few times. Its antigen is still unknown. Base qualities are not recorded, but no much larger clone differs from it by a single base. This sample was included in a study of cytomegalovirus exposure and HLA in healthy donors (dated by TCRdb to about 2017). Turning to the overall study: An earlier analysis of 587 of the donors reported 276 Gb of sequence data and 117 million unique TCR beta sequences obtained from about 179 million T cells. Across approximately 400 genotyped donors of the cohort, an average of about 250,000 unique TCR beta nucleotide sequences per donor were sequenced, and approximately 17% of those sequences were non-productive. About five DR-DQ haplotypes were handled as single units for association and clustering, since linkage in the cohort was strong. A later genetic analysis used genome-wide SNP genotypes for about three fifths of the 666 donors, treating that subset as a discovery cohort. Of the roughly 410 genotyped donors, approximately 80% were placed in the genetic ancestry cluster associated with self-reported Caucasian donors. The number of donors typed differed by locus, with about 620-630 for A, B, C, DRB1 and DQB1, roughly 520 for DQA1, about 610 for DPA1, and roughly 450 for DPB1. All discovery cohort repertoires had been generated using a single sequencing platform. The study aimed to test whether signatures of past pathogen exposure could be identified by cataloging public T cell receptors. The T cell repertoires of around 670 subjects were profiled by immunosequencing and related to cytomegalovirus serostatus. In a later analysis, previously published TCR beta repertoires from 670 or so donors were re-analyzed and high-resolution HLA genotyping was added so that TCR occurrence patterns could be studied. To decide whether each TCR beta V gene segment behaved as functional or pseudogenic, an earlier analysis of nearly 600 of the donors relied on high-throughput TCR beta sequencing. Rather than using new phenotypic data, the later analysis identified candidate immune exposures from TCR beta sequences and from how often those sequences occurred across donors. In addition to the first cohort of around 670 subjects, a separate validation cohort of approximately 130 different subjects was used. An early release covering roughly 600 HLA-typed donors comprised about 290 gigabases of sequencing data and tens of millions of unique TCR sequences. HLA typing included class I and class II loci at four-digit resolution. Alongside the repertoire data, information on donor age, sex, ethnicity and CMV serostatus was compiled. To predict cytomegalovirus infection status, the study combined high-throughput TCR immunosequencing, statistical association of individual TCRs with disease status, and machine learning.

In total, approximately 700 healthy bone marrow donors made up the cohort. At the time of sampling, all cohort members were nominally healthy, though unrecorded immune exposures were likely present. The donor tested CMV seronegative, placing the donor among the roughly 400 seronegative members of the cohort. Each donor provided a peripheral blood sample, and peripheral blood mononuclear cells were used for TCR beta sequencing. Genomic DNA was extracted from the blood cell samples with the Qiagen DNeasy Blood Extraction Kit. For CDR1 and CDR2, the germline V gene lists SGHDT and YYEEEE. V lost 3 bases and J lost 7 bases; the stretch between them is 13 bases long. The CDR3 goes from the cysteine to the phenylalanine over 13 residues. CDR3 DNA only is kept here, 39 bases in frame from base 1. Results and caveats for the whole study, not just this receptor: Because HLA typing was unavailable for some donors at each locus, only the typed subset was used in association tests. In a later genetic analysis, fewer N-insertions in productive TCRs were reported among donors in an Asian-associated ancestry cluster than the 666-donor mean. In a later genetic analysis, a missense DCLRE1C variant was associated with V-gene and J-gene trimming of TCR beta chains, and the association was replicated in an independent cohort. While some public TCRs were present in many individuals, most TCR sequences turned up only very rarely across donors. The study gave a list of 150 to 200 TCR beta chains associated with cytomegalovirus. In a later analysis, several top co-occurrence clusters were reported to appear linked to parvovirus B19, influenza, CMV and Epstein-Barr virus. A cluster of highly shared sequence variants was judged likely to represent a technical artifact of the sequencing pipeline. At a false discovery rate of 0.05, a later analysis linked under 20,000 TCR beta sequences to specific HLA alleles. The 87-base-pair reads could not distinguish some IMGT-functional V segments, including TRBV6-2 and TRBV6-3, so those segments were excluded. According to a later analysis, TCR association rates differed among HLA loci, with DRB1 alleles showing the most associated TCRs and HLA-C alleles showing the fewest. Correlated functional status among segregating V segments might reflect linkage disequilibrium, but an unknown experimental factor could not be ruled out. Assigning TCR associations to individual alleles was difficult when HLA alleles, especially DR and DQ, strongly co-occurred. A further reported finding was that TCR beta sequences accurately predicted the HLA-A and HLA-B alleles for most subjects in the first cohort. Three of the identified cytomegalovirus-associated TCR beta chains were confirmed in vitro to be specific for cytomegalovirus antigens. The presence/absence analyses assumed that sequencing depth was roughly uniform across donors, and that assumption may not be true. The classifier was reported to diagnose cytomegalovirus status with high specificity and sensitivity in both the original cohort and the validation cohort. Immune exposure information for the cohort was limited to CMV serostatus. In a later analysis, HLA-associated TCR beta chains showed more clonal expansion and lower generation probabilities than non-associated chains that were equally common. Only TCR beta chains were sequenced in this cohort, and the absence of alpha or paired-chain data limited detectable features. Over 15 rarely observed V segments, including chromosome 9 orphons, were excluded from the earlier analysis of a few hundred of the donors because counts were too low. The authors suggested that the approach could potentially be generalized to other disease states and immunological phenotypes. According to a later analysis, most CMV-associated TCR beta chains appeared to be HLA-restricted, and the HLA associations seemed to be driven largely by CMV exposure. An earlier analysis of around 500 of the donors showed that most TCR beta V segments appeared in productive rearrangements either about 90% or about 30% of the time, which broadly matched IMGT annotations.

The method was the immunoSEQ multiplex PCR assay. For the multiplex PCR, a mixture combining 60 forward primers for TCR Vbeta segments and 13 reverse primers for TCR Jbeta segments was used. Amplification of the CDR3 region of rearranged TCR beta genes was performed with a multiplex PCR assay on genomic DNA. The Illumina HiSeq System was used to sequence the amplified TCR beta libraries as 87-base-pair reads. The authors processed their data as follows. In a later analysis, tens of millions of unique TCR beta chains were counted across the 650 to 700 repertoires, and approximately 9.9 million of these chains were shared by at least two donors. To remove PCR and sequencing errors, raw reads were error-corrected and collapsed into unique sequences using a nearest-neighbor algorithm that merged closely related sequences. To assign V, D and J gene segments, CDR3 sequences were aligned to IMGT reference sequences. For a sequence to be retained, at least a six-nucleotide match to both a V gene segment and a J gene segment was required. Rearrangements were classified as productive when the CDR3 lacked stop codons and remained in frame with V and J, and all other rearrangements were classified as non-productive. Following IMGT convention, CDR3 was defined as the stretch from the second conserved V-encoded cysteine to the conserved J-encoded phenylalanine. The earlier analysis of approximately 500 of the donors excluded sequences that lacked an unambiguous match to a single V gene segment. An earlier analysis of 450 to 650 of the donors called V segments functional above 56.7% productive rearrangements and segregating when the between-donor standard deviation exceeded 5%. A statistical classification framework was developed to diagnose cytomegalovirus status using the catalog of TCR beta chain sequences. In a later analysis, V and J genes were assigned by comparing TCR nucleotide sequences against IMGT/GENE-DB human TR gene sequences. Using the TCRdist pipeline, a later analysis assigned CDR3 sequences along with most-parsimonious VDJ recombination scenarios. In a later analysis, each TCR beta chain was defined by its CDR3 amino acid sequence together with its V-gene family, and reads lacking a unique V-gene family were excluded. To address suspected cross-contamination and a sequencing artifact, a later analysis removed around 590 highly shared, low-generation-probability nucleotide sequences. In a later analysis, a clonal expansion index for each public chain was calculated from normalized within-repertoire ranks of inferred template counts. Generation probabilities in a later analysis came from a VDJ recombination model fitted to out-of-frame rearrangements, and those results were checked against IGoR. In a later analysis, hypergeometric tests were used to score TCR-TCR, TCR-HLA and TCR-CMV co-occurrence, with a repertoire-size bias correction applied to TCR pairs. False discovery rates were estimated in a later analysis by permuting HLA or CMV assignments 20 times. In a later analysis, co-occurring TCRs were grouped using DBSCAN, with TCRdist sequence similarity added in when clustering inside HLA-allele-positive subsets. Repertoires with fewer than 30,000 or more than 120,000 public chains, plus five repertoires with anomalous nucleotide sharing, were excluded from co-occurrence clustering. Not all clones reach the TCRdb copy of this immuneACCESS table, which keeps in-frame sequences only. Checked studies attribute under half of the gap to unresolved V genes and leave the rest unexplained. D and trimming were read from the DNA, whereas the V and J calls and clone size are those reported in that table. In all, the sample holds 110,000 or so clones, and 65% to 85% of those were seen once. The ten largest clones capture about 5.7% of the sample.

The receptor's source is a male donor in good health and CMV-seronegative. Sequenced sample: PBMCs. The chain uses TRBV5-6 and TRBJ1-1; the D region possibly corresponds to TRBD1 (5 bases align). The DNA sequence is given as TGTGCCAGCAGCTGGGGGGACGCCGATGAAGCTTTCTTT. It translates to CASSWGDADEAFF.